This T cell receptor (beta chain) came from a study of Ad26.COV2.S vaccination and SARS-CoV-2 variants. Study summary: Dosing was one shot or two shots 56 days apart. Study conclusions and caveats: Vaccinees reportedly had broad spike-specific CD8+ and CD4+ T cell responses. Possibly, TCR breadth and depth analyses underestimated total T cell responses.

As to this clone: Its target is unknown.

Noted treatment: 15 to 20 received Ad26.COV2.S at low or high dose, single or two shots; roughly five received placebo; per-sample allocation not given. Day 63 after the first vaccine or placebo injection was the time point for sampling. The CDR3 sequence is 14 residues long. CDR1 is LGHDT and CDR2 is YNNKEL in the germline V gene (reference sequence). V lost 0 bases to trimming and J lost 4 bases, with 9 bases between them. Here immunoSEQ multiplex PCR was the method, and the copy in TCRdb shows in-frame clones only, minus some. This repertoire shows about 420,000 clones, roughly 88% found once; its top ten account for 3.6%.

This sequence was found in a person aged 18-60 years who received the Ad26.COV2.S COVID-19 vaccine or a placebo. This sample comprised peripheral blood, obtained in a trial of Ad26.COV2.S vaccine versus placebo. V is TRBV3-1 (or the pseudogene TRBV3-2) and J is TRBJ2-5; weak D call: TRBD2 (5 bases). The CDR3: CASSQDAGAETQYF. CDR3 coding DNA: TGTGCCAGCAGCCAAGATGCGGGCGCAGAGACCCAGTACTTC.